This record concerns one TCR beta chain sequence. Sorted-subset replicate PCRs used around 200 ng DNA, about 30,000 T cell genomes. Using immunoSEQ multiplex PCR, the repertoire was profiled, and TCRdb retains in-frame clones only, with some absent. The data contain under 650,000 clones, 90% to 96% of them singletons. The data were taken from a study of shared clonotypes between healthy human individuals. Study in general: The people who gave samples were a couple of women and a few men aged 18 to 49.

Germline V CDR1 and CDR2: LNHDA, SQIVND (reference sequence). The V segment lost 8 bases and the J segment 7 bases; nucleotides outside the gene matches: 13. The CDR3 consists of 15 residues. The chain couples TRBV19 to TRBJ1-5; 8 bases fit TRBD1. This TCR was sampled from a woman in her twenties or thirties in good health. Input material: naive CD4+ T cells sorted from blood. Subset here: CD45RA+ positively selected. CDR3 in amino acids: CASRPRDRRGQPQHF. The CDR3 nucleotides read TGTGCCAGTCGTCCGAGGGACAGGAGGGGCCAGCCCCAGCATTTT. Variable domain in full (rest from reference TRBV19 and TRBJ1-5): DGGITQSPKYLFRKEGQNVTLSCEQNLNHDAMYWYRQDPGQGLRLIYYSQIVNDFQKGDIAEGYSVSREKKESFPLTVTSAQKNPTAFYLCASRPRDRRGQPQHFGDGTRLSIL.